This T cell receptor (beta chain) was observed in a study of control samples from healthy donors and cancer patients. CDR3 size: 15 residues. Germline V gene data show CDR1 as SGHDN and CDR2 as FVKESK. V shed 2 bases, J shed 5 bases, and the junction held 6 bases outside the gene matches. Sequenced by immunoSEQ multiplex PCR; TCRdb stores in-frame clones only, minus some. The sample lists 110,000 or so clones, approximately 90% occurring once. The rearrangement joins TRBV14 to TRBJ2-3; TRBD2 aligns across 8 bases. This clonotype was sampled from a human donor in good health. The donor label of this sample is uncertain. The sample taken for sequencing was blood. The CDR3 sequence is CASSQFGGAKDTQYF. In DNA, the CDR3 is TGTGCCAGCAGCCAATTCGGGGGGGCTAAAGATACGCAGTATTTT.